This T cell receptor beta chain was sequenced during a study of blood T cell repertoires in COVID-19. Turning to the study itself: Specimens from acute and convalescent COVID-19 originated in the United States, Italy and Spain. Nucleic acid was either cDNA or gDNA, and it came from T cells, B-cell-depleted T cells, or PBMCs.

Germline-derived CDR1 and CDR2 are MRHNA and SNTAGT. V was clipped by 6 bases and J by 4 bases, with 12 bases between them. The CDR3 contains 13 residues. Original analysis: Amplification with reference gene primers provided the estimates of nucleated cell counts. The assay was immunoSEQ multiplex PCR, and TCRdb's table has in-frame clones only and misses some. V, J and clone size reflect that table, while D and trimming were determined from the DNA. Of a few hundred thousand clones in the sample, about 85% were seen once. This chain links TRBV6-4 with TRBJ1-2; weak D call: TRBD1 (6 bases). The material sequenced was peripheral blood. The receptor was isolated from a woman under 30 with acute or convalescent COVID-19. The CDR3 nucleotides read TGTGCCAGCAGCGCGGACAGAGGCTATGGCTACACCTTC. It specifies CASSADRGYGYTF.